A selection of T cell receptor beta chains follows, all from one sample in a study of OX40 agonist ivuxolimab in advanced cancers. TCRdb's table, derived via immunoSEQ multiplex PCR, lists solely in-frame clones and lacks some. Among 75,000 to 95,000 clones listed, just under 90% were seen once. The source was CD4+ or CD8+ T cells sorted from blood, collected in a trial of the OX40 agonist ivuxolimab. The source of these receptors is an adult with an advanced solid tumor such as melanoma, head and neck, liver or kidney cancer. Each CDR3 is given with its conserved first and last residue. The D gene is left open where the match is weak. Expanded clones get a size class; other rows say once, few or many, or leave the size out.

j_call d_call clone_size v_call cdr3_nt cdr3_aa
TRBJ2-3 NA NA TRBV5-1 TGCGCCAGCAGCGAAGACACAGATACGCAGTATTTT CASSEDTDTQYF
TRBJ2-1 NA NA TRBV9 TGTGCCAGCAGCGTAGAATTGAATGAGCAGTTCTTC CASSVELNEQFF
TRBJ1-5 NA few TRBV19 TGTGCCAGTAGTATAGATGCAGGGAATGGCAATCAGCCCCAGCATTTT CASSIDAGNGNQPQHF
TRBJ1-3 NA NA TRBV30 TGTGCCTGGATGATGTGGGGAACAGGAAACACCATATATTTT CAWMMWGTGNTIYF
TRBJ2-5 NA NA TRBV30 TGTGCCTGGAGTGCTCCTCTAGAAACGGGGGAGACCCAGTACTTC CAWSAPLETGETQYF
TRBJ1-2 NA once TRBV28 TGTGCCAGCAATTGGGGAACAGGGTCGTTCTATGGCTACACCTTC CASNWGTGSFYGYTF
TRBJ2-5 NA NA TRBV5-1 TGCGCCAGCAGCTTCAGTCATGAGACCCAGTACTTC CASSFSHETQYF
TRBJ1-2 NA NA TRBV28 TGTGCCAGCAGTTTGGGGGACTATGGCTACACCTTC CASSLGDYGYTF
TRBJ2-7 NA NA TRBV4-2 TGTGCCAGCAGCCAAGAATACCCCGGCGCATCCTACGAGCAGTACTTC CASSQEYPGASYEQYF
TRBJ1-5 NA NA TRBV7-8 TGTGCCAGCAGCGGAGGGGGAGGGGCGAGCAATCAGCCCCAGCATTTT CASSGGGGASNQPQHF
TRBJ1-3 NA once TRBV7-6 TGTGCCAGCCGCGAGGTAACTGGAAACACCATATATTTT CASREVTGNTIYF
TRBJ2-7 NA NA TRBV28 TGTGCCAGCAGCCTGACCGGGCCCGAGCAGTACTTC CASSLTGPEQYF
TRBJ2-7 NA NA TRBV7-3 TGTGCCAGCAGCGCGGGACAGACCCACGAGCAGTACTTC CASSAGQTHEQYF
TRBJ2-1 NA NA TRBV15 TGTGCCACCAGCAGAGAAAAAAATGAGCAGTTCTTC CATSREKNEQFF
TRBJ2-7 NA NA TRBV10-3 TGTGCCATCAGCTCACCCGGACAAGGGTCCTACGAGCAGTACTTC CAISSPGQGSYEQYF
TRBJ2-7 TRBD2 NA TRBV7-2 TGTGCCAGCACCAAGGGGCTAGCGGGTGCCAACGAGCAGTACTTC CASTKGLAGANEQYF
TRBJ2-3 NA NA TRBV28 TGTGCCAGCAGTCCAGGAGGACGCACAGATACGCAGTATTTT CASSPGGRTDTQYF
TRBJ2-1 NA NA TRBV27 TGTGCCAGCAGTCACGGGACCAACTACAATGAGCAGTTCTTC CASSHGTNYNEQFF
TRBJ2-2 NA NA TRBV4-2 TGTGCCAGCAGCCCATCCCGGGAGCTGTTTTTT CASSPSRELFF
TRBJ2-4 TRBD2 NA TRBV5-1 TGCGCCAGCAGCTCTTACCATAGCGGGAGTGGAGGAAACATTCAGTACTTC CASSSYHSGSGGNIQYF
TRBJ1-5 TRBD1 NA TRBV5-5 TGTGCCAGCAGCTTACGACAGGGAGGTCAGCCCCAGCATTTT CASSLRQGGQPQHF
TRBJ2-1 NA NA TRBV10-2 TGCGCCAGCAGCCGGACGGACTACAATGAGCAGTTCTTC CASSRTDYNEQFF
TRBJ1-3 NA NA TRBV10-2 TGCGCCAGCAGTGAATGGGCAGGCCACGCCGGGAACACCATATATTTT CASSEWAGHAGNTIYF
TRBJ2-7 NA NA TRBV7-9 TGTGCCAGCAGCCCGACGGGACTCACTTTGGGGATCGAGCAGTACTTC CASSPTGLTLGIEQYF
TRBJ1-5 TRBD1 few TRBV10-3 TGTGCCATCAGCCGGGGGACAGACAATCAGCCCCAGCATTTT CAISRGTDNQPQHF
TRBJ2-6 TRBD2 NA TRBV29-1 TGCAGCGTTGAAACTGGACTCGGGAGGTCCGGGGCCAACGTCCTGACTTTC CSVETGLGRSGANVLTF
TRBJ1-2 TRBD1 once TRBV2 TGTGCCAGCAGGGGGACAGGGGCTTATGGCTACACCTTC CASRGTGAYGYTF
TRBJ2-5 TRBD2 NA TRBV5-1 TGCGCCAGCAGCGCGGGACTAGCGTTCTTTCGGGAGACCCAGTACTTC CASSAGLAFFRETQYF
TRBJ2-7 NA NA TRBV19 TGTGCCAGTAGTTGGCAGGGTTCCGACGAGCAGTACTTC CASSWQGSDEQYF
TRBJ2-3 NA NA TRBV5-4 TGTGCCAGCAGCTACCGTCAGGATACGCAGTATTTT CASSYRQDTQYF
TRBJ2-3 NA NA TRBV27 TGTGCCAGCAGTTTAGGTTGGGGTACAGTAGAACTGGTGAAAGATACGCAGTATTTT CASSLGWGTVELVKDTQYF
TRBJ1-1 NA NA TRBV18 TGTGCCAGCTCACCAAACAGGGCCCTAGAAGTCACTGAAGCTTTCTTT CASSPNRALEVTEAFF
TRBJ1-1 TRBD1 NA TRBV4-1 TGCGCCAGCAGCCAAGATCGGGGACAGGCCTTTGGAGCTTTCTTT CASSQDRGQAFGAFF
TRBJ2-7 TRBD1 NA TRBV10-2 TGCGCCAGCAGTGAGCCCCCGGGACAGGGGGTCTACGAGCAGTACTTC CASSEPPGQGVYEQYF
TRBJ2-7 NA NA TRBV4-1 TGCGCCAGCAGCCAAGAACCAGGTAACTCCTACGAGCAGTACTTC CASSQEPGNSYEQYF
TRBJ1-1 NA NA TRBV25-1 TGTGCCAGCAGTTGGGTGGGGGCGAACACTGAAGCTTTCTTT CASSWVGANTEAFF
TRBJ2-3 NA NA TRBV11-2 TGTGCCAGCAGCATCCCCCGGGCCACGCAGTATTTT CASSIPRATQYF
TRBJ2-5 TRBD2 NA TRBV27 TGTGCCAGCAGTTTAGGGACTAGCGTCCAAGAGACCCAGTACTTC CASSLGTSVQETQYF
TRBJ1-2 TRBD1 NA TRBV6-5 TGTGCCAGCAGTTATGGACAGGGGGCGAATGGCTACACCTTC CASSYGQGANGYTF
TRBJ2-5 NA NA TRBV13 TGTGCCAGCAGCTTGATGACAGGAAAAGAGACCCAGTACTTC CASSLMTGKETQYF
TRBJ2-7 TRBD1 NA TRBV6-6 TGTGCCAGCAGTTACCAGGGGACAGGGCGCTACGAGCAGTACTTC CASSYQGTGRYEQYF
TRBJ2-1 TRBD2 NA TRBV2 TGTGCCAGCAGTGACCAGCGGGGATCCTACAATGAGCAGTTCTTC CASSDQRGSYNEQFF
TRBJ1-2 NA few TRBV5-6 TGTGCCAGCAGCTTGGTGACAGGCTTTAACTATGGCTACACCTTC CASSLVTGFNYGYTF
TRBJ2-7 NA NA TRBV15 TGTGCCACCAGCACCGTTTGGGATACCTACGAGCAGTACTTC CATSTVWDTYEQYF
TRBJ2-7 TRBD2 NA TRBV5-6 TGTGCCAGCAGCTTGGCCCGGCTAGCGGCCTACGAGCAGTACTTC CASSLARLAAYEQYF
TRBJ1-1 NA once TRBV7-9 TGTGCCAGCAGCGAAACAGGAGTTTCGAACACTGAAGCTTTCTTT CASSETGVSNTEAFF
TRBJ1-4 NA NA TRBV6-1 TGTGCCAGCAGTGAAGTCGATTTTGCGGGCGCAACTAATGAAAAACTGTTTTTT CASSEVDFAGATNEKLFF